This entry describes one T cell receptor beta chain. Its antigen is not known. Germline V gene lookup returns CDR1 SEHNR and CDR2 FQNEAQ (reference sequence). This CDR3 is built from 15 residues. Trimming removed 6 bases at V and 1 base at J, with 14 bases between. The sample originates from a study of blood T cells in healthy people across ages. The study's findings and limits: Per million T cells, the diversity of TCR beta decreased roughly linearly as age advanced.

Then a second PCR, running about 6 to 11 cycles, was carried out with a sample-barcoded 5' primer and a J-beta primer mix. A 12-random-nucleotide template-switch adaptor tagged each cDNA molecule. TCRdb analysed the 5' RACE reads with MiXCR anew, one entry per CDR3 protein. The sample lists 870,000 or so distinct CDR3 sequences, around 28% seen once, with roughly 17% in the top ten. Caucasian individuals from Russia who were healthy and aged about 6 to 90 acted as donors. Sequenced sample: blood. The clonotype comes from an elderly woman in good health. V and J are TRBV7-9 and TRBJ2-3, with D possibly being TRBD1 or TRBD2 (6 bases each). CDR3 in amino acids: CASSGPGARTDTQYF. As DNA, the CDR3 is TGTGCCAGCAGTGGCCCGGGGGCCCGCACAGATACGCAGTATTTT.